This TCR beta chain was profiled in a study of control samples from healthy donors and cancer patients. The assay was immunoSEQ multiplex PCR, and TCRdb's table has in-frame clones only and misses some. The sample lists about 59,000 clones; about 92% were seen once. This CDR3 contains 16 residues. V shed 3 bases and J shed 8 bases, with 22 bases lying between them. The V gene's germline CDR1 is SGHTA and CDR2 FQGNSA. The TCR sequence derives from a middle-aged man with colorectal cancer. Sequencing was performed on PBMCs. This chain connects TRBV7-2 to TRBJ1-2; tentatively, D is TRBD1 (5 bases). CDR3 region: CASSFFSVGRVGGYTF. The CDR3 DNA reads TGTGCCAGCAGCTTCTTCTCCGTAGGCAGGGTCGGAGGCTACACCTTC.